Following are 17 T cell receptor beta chains from one sample sequenced in a study of blood T cell repertoires in COVID-19. Assay: immunoSEQ multiplex PCR; the TCRdb copy retains only in-frame clones and omits some. In the table there are over 90,000 clones, roughly 85% of which are singletons. The sequenced sample was peripheral blood. Receptors originate from a man aged 50 to 59 in a cohort sampled during active COVID-19.

CDR3 protein: CASSLPGTLKETQYF. The CDR3 DNA sequence: TGTGCCAGCAGCTTACCCGGGACTCTTAAAGAGACCCAGTACTTC. This chain joins TRBV5-4 and TRBJ2-5, with a weak D call TRBD2 (6 bases). Germline V gene sequence: CDR1 SGHNT, CDR2 YYREEE (reference sequence). V lost 2 bases and J lost 3, with 14 bases in between. The CDR3 runs 15 residues.

This chain uses TRBV3-1 (or the pseudogene TRBV3-2) with TRBJ1-2; D is perhaps TRBD1 (6 bases). The CDR3 runs 14 residues. CDR1 and CDR2 (germline): LGHDT, YNNKEL (reference sequence). V was shortened by 1 base and J by 8 bases, with 14 bases between the two germline ends. The CDR3 reads CASSQGYRVGGYTF. The CDR3 nucleotides read TGTGCCAGCAGCCAAGGGTACAGGGTAGGCGGCTACACCTTC.

This chain uses TRBV5-1 with TRBJ1-3; TRBD1 matches 7 bases. This CDR3 has 15 amino acids. With 3 bases clipped from V and 0 bases from J, the junction kept 3 bases outside the gene matches. Looked up from germline, CDR1 is SGHRS and CDR2 is YFSETQ. The CDR3 region has the DNA TGCGCCAGCAGCTCGACAGGGCTCTCTGGAAACACCATATATTTT. Translated, it gives CASSSTGLSGNTIYF.

The rearrangement uses TRBV5-1 and TRBJ2-1; TRBD1 aligns across 9 bases. Trimming took 1 base from V and 7 from J; bases not matched to a gene: 9. The germline CDR1 and CDR2 sequences are SGHRS and YFSETQ. CDR3 length equals 16 residues. This chain's CDR3 is CASSLPGTGKSNEQFF. The CDR3 DNA is TGCGCCAGCAGCTTGCCCGGGACAGGGAAGTCAAATGAGCAGTTCTTC.

The J gene is TRBJ1-5, the V gene TRBV2; D possibly corresponds to TRBD1 (5 bases). V lost 6 bases and J 2 bases, leaving 11 bases between the germline ends. Germline-derived CDR1 and CDR2 are SNHLY and FYNNEI. This CDR3 comprises 14 residues. The CDR3 coding sequence is TGTGCCAGCAGGAAGGGAGGGGGCAATCAGCCCCAGCATTTT. Protein: CASRKGGGNQPQHF.

V is TRBV18 and J is TRBJ1-1; D unresolved. V was trimmed by 6 bases and J by 3 bases, leaving 11 bases between them. This CDR3 contains 13 residues. Germline CDR1 KGHSH, CDR2 LQKENI. CDR3 residues: CASSPDTHTEAFF. CDR3 nucleotides: TGTGCCAGCTCGCCCGACACCCACACTGAAGCTTTCTTT.

This clone appeared a single time. In nucleotides, the CDR3 is TGTGCCAGCAGTCCTCGCCAACTAGCGAGGGAAGAGACCCAGTACTTC. Its translation is CASSPRQLAREETQYF. The rearrangement joins TRBV6-6 to TRBJ2-5; 7 bases agree with TRBD2. The CDR3 runs to 16 residues. Germline V gene lookup returns CDR1 MNHNY and CDR2 SVGAGI (reference sequence). The V gene end was trimmed by 5 bases and the J gene end by 3 bases; junction bases not matched to a gene: 12.

The chain employs TRBV4-2 and TRBJ1-4; D possibly corresponds to TRBD1 (6 bases). This CDR3 region has 18 residues. CDR1 is LGHNA and CDR2 is YNFKEQ in the germline V gene. Between the trimmed V and J ends, which lost 4 bases and 7 bases, there was a span of 25 bases. DNA for the CDR3: TGTGCCAGCAGCCCACGCGCGACTCGACAGGCAACTTCTGAAAAACTGTTTTTT. Translated: CASSPRATRQATSEKLFF.

A word on this clone: The same CDR3 is also encoded by other DNA sequences in this sample. V gene TRBV9 combines with J gene TRBJ2-2; 10 bases agree with TRBD2. CDR1 SGDLS and CDR2 YYNGEE come from the germline V gene. Trimming cost V 0 bases and J 3 bases; bases outside gene matches: 2. This CDR3 contains 16 residues. This CDR3 reads CASSVGAGGYTGELFF. The CDR3, as DNA: TGTGCCAGCAGCGTAGGAGCGGGGGGGTACACCGGGGAGCTGTTTTTT.

The chain combines TRBV10-1 with TRBJ2-7, with D possibly being TRBD1 (6 bases). In germline, CDR1 is WNHNN, CDR2 SYGVQD (reference sequence). This CDR3 comprises 14 residues. The V gene lost 2 bases and the J gene lost 6 bases, with 14 bases spanning the gap. CDR3: CASSEGPLGGEQYV. The DNA for the CDR3 is TGCGCCAGCAGTGAGGGCCCTTTAGGGGGCGAGCAGTACGTC.

The genes are TRBV7-9 and TRBJ2-1; TRBD2 matches at 12 bases. V lost 4 bases and J lost 5; bases outside the gene matches: 15. This CDR3 contains 19 residues. In germline, CDR1 is SEHNR, CDR2 FQNEAQ (reference sequence). CDR3 coding DNA: TGTGCCAGCAGCTCCCGGTGTCTAGCGGGGGGGGGCACTAACAATGAGCAGTTCTTC. This gives the protein CASSSRCLAGGGTNNEQFF.

The chain is built from TRBV6-1 and TRBJ2-2, with 8 bases identical to TRBD1. CDR1 is MNHNS, CDR2 SASEGT, per germline. Unmatched junction bases numbered 13, after V lost 2 bases and J lost 2 bases. The CDR3 length is 19 residues. The CDR3 DNA follows: TGTGCCAGCAGTGAAAACCCACAGGGGGAGGCTTTAAACACCGGGGAGCTGTTTTTT. The encoded protein is CASSENPQGEALNTGELFF.

The chain employs TRBV7-2 and TRBJ1-1, with 7 bases that match TRBD1. Germline trimming cut 5 bases from V and 7 bases from J; bases unmatched to any gene: 10. The CDR3 is 14 amino acids. CDR1 is SGHTA, CDR2 FQGNSA, per germline. Here the CDR3 DNA reads TGTGCCAGCAGCAAAAGTGGGGACAGTTATGAAGCTTTCTTT. Protein product: CASSKSGDSYEAFF.

This chain uses TRBV6-7 with TRBJ1-6; 7 bases agree with TRBD1. TRBV6-7 is classed as an ORF, of uncertain function. V lost 2 bases and J lost 8; bases outside the gene matches: 6. CDR3 length equals 15 residues. The CDR3 nucleotides read TGTGCCAGCAGTTACCCGACAGGGAAGGATTCACCCCTCCACTTT. It encodes CASSYPTGKDSPLHF.

The chain has TRBV19 and TRBJ2-1; 15 nucleotides agree with TRBD2. Germline CDR1 reads LNHDA; CDR2 reads SQIVND (reference sequence). CDR3 length: 16 amino acids. V trimming: 6 bases; J trimming: 7 bases; junction bases outside the gene matches: 7. CDR3 residues: CASSRGLAGGWNEQFF. The CDR3 nucleotides are TGTGCCAGTAGCCGGGGACTAGCGGGGGGATGGAATGAGCAGTTCTTC.

This rearrangement joins TRBV19 to TRBJ2-7; 7 nucleotides match TRBD2. Germline V gene data show CDR1 as LNHDA and CDR2 as SQIVND (reference sequence). V lost 5 bases to trimming and J lost 0 bases; unmatched junction nucleotides: 4. The CDR3 is made up of 14 amino acids. The CDR3 DNA sequence: TGTGCCAGTAGTTCGGGGGGTCGCTCCTACGAGCAGTACTTC. Its translation is CASSSGGRSYEQYF.

This sequence joins TRBV9 and TRBJ2-5, with 9 bases that match TRBD1. The J call is doubtful: the DNA matches TRBJ2-7 better. Germline values: CDR1 SGDLS, CDR2 YYNGEE. The CDR3 is 18 amino acids. For the CDR3, the DNA is TGTGCCAGCAGCCGATGGGACAGGGACTACTCATCTACCTACGAGCAGTACTTC. This codes for CASSRWDRDYSSTYEQYF.